The 3 T cell receptor beta chains in this list originate from one sample, sequenced in a study of blood T cell repertoires in COVID-19. Measured with immunoSEQ multiplex PCR; TCRdb has only the in-frame clones, and not every one. Of about 280,000 clones listed, about nine tenths are singletons. The sequenced material came from peripheral blood. The receptors were gathered from a woman aged 50 to 60 who had recovered from COVID-19.

The rearrangement uses TRBV12-5 and TRBJ2-7; D ambiguous. This CDR3 comprises 14 residues. The germline V and J ends were trimmed by 6 bases and 0 bases, with 12 bases remaining between them. Per germline, CDR1 LGHNT and CDR2 FRNRAP. CDR3 DNA: TGTGCTAGTGGAGAAACAGACGGCTCCTACGAGCAGTACTTC. Protein: CASGETDGSYEQYF.

The chain couples TRBV4-3 to TRBJ2-6, with 7 bases matching TRBD2. Losses at the gene ends were 0 bases for V and 4 bases for J; bases not matched to a gene: 18. Germline assignment: CDR1 LGHNA and CDR2 YSLEER. The CDR3 extends over 21 amino acids. For the CDR3, the DNA is TGCGCCAGCAGCCAAGATTTGGGGGGACTACCCGGAGTTGCGGGGGCCAACGTCCTGACTTTC. It translates to CASSQDLGGLPGVAGANVLTF.

The chain joins TRBV2 to TRBJ1-5, with 8 bases lining up with TRBD1. Germline V gene sequence: CDR1 SNHLY, CDR2 FYNNEI. This CDR3 has 14 amino acids. V lost 3 bases to trimming and J lost 4 bases; unmatched junction nucleotides: 2. Here the CDR3 DNA reads TGTGCCAGCAGTGAGTGGACAGGGAATCAGCCCCAGCATTTT. It specifies CASSEWTGNQPQHF.